This T cell receptor (beta chain) was recorded in a study of graft-versus-host responses after intestinal transplantation. Responders (approximately 200,000, CFSE-labeled) met approximately 200,000 stimulators that were irradiated and violet-dye-labeled. Assay: immunoSEQ multiplex PCR; the TCRdb copy retains only in-frame clones and omits some. Among 20,000 to 25,000 clones, about 45% were seen once, and the ten largest hold over 1.2%. Germline V gene sequence: CDR1 SQVTM, CDR2 ANQGSEA. The CDR3 consists of 16 residues. J was trimmed by 3 bases and V by 1 base; bases with no gene match: 9. The source is a human patient who was an organ donor for intestinal transplantation. This material consisted of alloreactive CD8+ T cells from a mixed lymphocyte reaction culture, taken before transplantation. The subset was: CFSE-low proliferating T cells sorted from approximately six-day pre-transplant mixed lymphocyte reaction (GvH or HvG direction). The genes are TRBV29-1 and TRBJ2-3; 8 bases align to TRBD2. In DNA form, the CDR3 reads TGCAGCGTTGAAGGATCGGGAGGGCCTGGGACAGATACGCAGTATTTT. Its protein product is CSVEGSGGPGTDTQYF.